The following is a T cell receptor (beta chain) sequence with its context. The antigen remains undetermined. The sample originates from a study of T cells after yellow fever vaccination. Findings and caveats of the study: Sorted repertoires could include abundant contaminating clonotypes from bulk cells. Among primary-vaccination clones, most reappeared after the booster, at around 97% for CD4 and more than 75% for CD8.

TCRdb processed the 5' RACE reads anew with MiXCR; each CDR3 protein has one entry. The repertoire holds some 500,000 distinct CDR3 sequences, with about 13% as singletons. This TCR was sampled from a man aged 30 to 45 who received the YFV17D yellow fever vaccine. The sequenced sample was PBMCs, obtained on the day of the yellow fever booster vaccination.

The CDR3 loop reads CSGGPALQKKTQYF. The CDR3 DNA is TGCAGCGGGGGTCCTGCTCTCCAAAAAAAGACCCAGTACTTC. The genes are TRBV29-1 and TRBJ2-5; no clear D. CDR3 length: 14 amino acids. V was clipped by 7 bases and J by 6 bases, with 21 bases between them. In germline, CDR1 is SQVTM, CDR2 ANQGSEA.